This T cell receptor (beta chain) was documented in a study of T cells after somatic rescue of genetic block. The CDR3 length is 15 residues. The V end lost 2 bases, the J end lost 1 base, and 8 bases lay between the germline ends. Germline CDR1 and CDR2: SGHAT and FQNNGV. Measured with immunoSEQ multiplex PCR; TCRdb has only the in-frame clones, and not every one. The sample consists of 13,000 or so clones, around 70% of them appearing once. The chain carries TRBV11-2 and TRBJ2-2; no definite D call. The sequence came from a boy aged 5-17 years. The sample was peripheral blood mononuclear cells (PBMCs). CDR3 sequence reads: CASSLYSGNTGELFF. Written as DNA, the CDR3 is TGTGCCAGCAGCTTATATTCCGGGAACACCGGGGAGCTGTTTTTT. The entire variable domain, with the rest obtained from reference TRBV11-2 and TRBJ2-2, is as follows: EAGVAQSPRYKIIEKRQSVAFWCNPISGHATLYWYQQILGQGPKLLIQFQNNGVVDDSQLPKDRFSAERLKGVDSTLKIQPAKLEDSAVYLCASSLYSGNTGELFFGEGSRLTVL.